A selection of T cell receptor beta chains follows, all from one sample in a study of quantifying T cell responses using KT2 cells. TCRdb analysed the UMI-ligation and nested PCR reads with MiXCR anew, one entry per CDR3 protein. This sample has 40,000 to 50,000 distinct CDR3 sequences, with over 15% found just once. Sequencing was done on a sample of PBMCs spiked with cells of the T cell clone KT2. These receptors were collected from a human donor. CDR3s include the opening cysteine and the closing phenylalanine or tryptophan. Each record gives: clone size, J gene, V gene, D gene, CDR3 DNA, CDR3 protein. D genes are given only for firm matches. Where a row states a size, it is once, few, many or the class of an expanded clone; other rows omit it.

NA	TRBJ1-2	TRBV20-1	NA	TGCAGTGCTTTACAATACTATGGCTACACCTTC	CSALQYYGYTF
few	TRBJ1-4	TRBV9	NA	TGTGCCAGCAGCCCTGGTTCTGAAAAACTGTTTTTT	CASSPGSEKLFF
few	TRBJ2-3	TRBV6-2/TRBV6-3	NA	TGTGCCAGCAGTCCCCCCACTATCTCCGGCACAGATACGCAGTATTTT	CASSPPTISGTDTQYF
NA	TRBJ2-1	TRBV19	NA	TGTGCCAGTAGTATTACGGGGGGCAAGAGTGAGCAGTTCTTC	CASSITGGKSEQFF
NA	TRBJ2-1	TRBV6-6	NA	TGTGCCAGCAGTTACTCGAGAAATGAGCAGTTCTTC	CASSYSRNEQFF
NA	TRBJ2-1	TRBV4-1	TRBD2	TGCGCCAGCAGCCAAGATCCTAGCGGGGGGAGAAGAGAGCAGTTCTTC	CASSQDPSGGRREQFF
NA	TRBJ1-5	TRBV6-1	NA	TGTGCCTCCACCCTGGGATCGAATCAGCCCCAGCATTTT	CASTLGSNQPQHF
NA	TRBJ2-2	TRBV29-1	NA	TGCAGCGTTGAACTCCGTGCCGGGGAGCTGTTTTTT	CSVELRAGELFF
few	TRBJ1-1	TRBV5-6	TRBD1	TGTGCCAGCAGCTTACAGGGGGCGGGCACTGAAGCTTTCTTT	CASSLQGAGTEAFF
NA	TRBJ2-3	TRBV6-6	NA	TGTGCCAGCAAGCAAAACCCTAGCACAGATACGCAGTATTTT	CASKQNPSTDTQYF
many	TRBJ2-7	TRBV7-9	TRBD1	TGTGCCAGCAGCAATAAGCCGGGACAGGGGTTCTACGAGCAGTACTTC	CASSNKPGQGFYEQYF
few	TRBJ2-3	TRBV29-1	TRBD2	TGCAGCGTTGGCCTAGCGGGCTCCACAGATACGCAGTATTTT	CSVGLAGSTDTQYF
NA	TRBJ1-6	TRBV27	NA	TGTGCCAGCAGTTTTTTTTCCGGGTCCTATAATTCACCCCTCCACTTT	CASSFFSGSYNSPLHF
many	TRBJ2-5	TRBV28	TRBD2	TGTGCCAGCAGTTTGGCCCGCATAGCGGGAGTGTCAGAGACCCAGTACTTC	CASSLARIAGVSETQYF
few	TRBJ2-2	TRBV5-6	NA	TGTGCCAGCAGCTTGCGGGTGGAAACCGGGGAGCTGTTTTTT	CASSLRVETGELFF
once	TRBJ1-1	TRBV6-5	NA	TGTGCCAGCAGTCCAGGGTCGACGGGGACTGAAGCTTTCTTT	CASSPGSTGTEAFF
NA	TRBJ2-7	TRBV29-1	NA	TGCAGCGTTTTTAAAGACATACACGAGCAGTACTTC	CSVFKDIHEQYF
few	TRBJ1-3	TRBV7-9	TRBD1	TGTGCCAGCAGTCGACAGGGGGCTGTATTTGGAAACACCATATATTTT	CASSRQGAVFGNTIYF
few	TRBJ1-2	TRBV5-6	NA	TGTGCCAGCAGCTTGTGGGGCCCTGACTATGGCTACACCTTC	CASSLWGPDYGYTF
NA	TRBJ2-3	TRBV29-1	TRBD1	TGCAGCGTGAAAGCCGGGACAGGGAAGTCTACGCAGTATTTT	CSVKAGTGKSTQYF
NA	TRBJ1-1	TRBV5-1	NA	TGCGCCAGCAGCGGGACCAGGGGAAACACTGAAGCTTTCTTT	CASSGTRGNTEAFF
NA	TRBJ1-1	TRBV27	NA	TGTGCCAGCTTTTTTACTGGAGGCGGAGGGACTGAAGCTTTCTTT	CASFFTGGGGTEAFF
few	TRBJ2-7	TRBV9	NA	TGTGCCAGCAGCGGAGGTACCTCGACCTACGAGCAGTACTTC	CASSGGTSTYEQYF
NA	TRBJ2-5	TRBV12-3/TRBV12-4	NA	TGTGCCAGCAGAGAAGGACAGATGATTGGGACCCAGTACTTC	CASREGQMIGTQYF
NA	TRBJ2-7	TRBV7-8	TRBD1	TGTGCCAGCAGCTTAGCCCGCTTAGCCCTTTCCCGGGACAGAGTATACGAGCAGTACTTC	CASSLARLALSRDRVYEQYF
few	TRBJ1-1	TRBV14	NA	TGTGCCAGCAGCCAAAGTTGGAGTGAAGCTTTCTTT	CASSQSWSEAFF
NA	TRBJ2-3	TRBV29-1	NA	TGCAGCGTAGGACCTGGGGATACGCAGTATTTT	CSVGPGDTQYF
NA	TRBJ2-7	TRBV29-1	TRBD1	TGCAGCGCAAAGACAGGGGGGTTGCCCTACGAGCAGTACTTC	CSAKTGGLPYEQYF
few	TRBJ2-1	TRBV7-9	NA	TGTGCCAGCAGCCCAATCGGGGGGCCTTACAATGAGCAGTTCTTC	CASSPIGGPYNEQFF
NA	TRBJ1-2	TRBV5-1	TRBD1	TGCGCCAGCAGCAAAGAACAGACAGGGCTCTATGGCTACACCTTC	CASSKEQTGLYGYTF
NA	TRBJ2-7	TRBV9	TRBD1	TGTGCCAGCAACCGACAGGGGGAATACGAGCAGTACTTC	CASNRQGEYEQYF
few	TRBJ2-3	TRBV5-1	NA	TGCGCCAGCGGAAACTGGGGAGATACGCAGTATTTT	CASGNWGDTQYF
NA	TRBJ2-5	TRBV14	TRBD2	TGTGCCAGCAGCCAAATTAGCGGGCAAGAGACCCAGTACTTC	CASSQISGQETQYF
NA	TRBJ2-1	TRBV7-3	NA	TGTGCCAGCAGCGGAAACCCACTAGGGGGGTACAATGGGCAGTTCTTC	CASSGNPLGGYNGQFF
few	TRBJ2-3	TRBV6-5	TRBD2	TGTGCCAGCAGTTACTCCGGGACTAGGGGGGTCACAGATACGCAGTATTTT	CASSYSGTRGVTDTQYF
NA	TRBJ2-6	TRBV7-9	TRBD1	TGTGCCAGCAGCTTAAGGGGACAGGGCGTCTCAGGGGCCAACGTCCTGACTTTC	CASSLRGQGVSGANVLTF
few	TRBJ2-7	TRBV20-1	NA	TGCAGTGCTGAAGGAGCATTAGTCACTTGGGAGCAGTACTTC	CSAEGALVTWEQYF
NA	TRBJ2-1	TRBV21-1	NA	TGTGCCAGCAGCAAAGGGGGACTAGCGGGGATGCACGGGAATGAGCAGTTCTTC	CASSKGGLAGMHGNEQFF
few	TRBJ2-2	TRBV6-5	TRBD1	TGTGCCAGCAGTTACTCCCCGGGACAGGTGACCGGGGAGCTGTTTTTT	CASSYSPGQVTGELFF
NA	TRBJ1-1	TRBV5-1	TRBD1	TGCGCCACAAAGGGACAGCAGAACACTGAAGCTTTCTTT	CATKGQQNTEAFF
NA	TRBJ1-1	TRBV20-1	NA	TGCAGTGCTAGAGTCGGAACTGAAGCTTTCTTT	CSARVGTEAFF
few	TRBJ1-2	TRBV6-5	TRBD1	TGTGCCAGCAGTTACCCTGGGACAGGGGGTAACGCCTACACCTTC	CASSYPGTGGNAYTF
NA	TRBJ2-7	TRBV6-6	NA	TGTGCCAGCAGGGCTATGGGAAGTTACGAGCAGTACTTC	CASRAMGSYEQYF
many	TRBJ1-1	TRBV20-1	NA	TGCAGTGCTAGTTTAGGCCCAGGGGCCGCGCGGGGGAACACTGAAGCTTTCTTT	CSASLGPGAARGNTEAFF
NA	TRBJ1-2	TRBV9	NA	TGTGCCAGCAGCGTAGGACAGACAAGCTATGGCTACACCTTC	CASSVGQTSYGYTF
NA	TRBJ1-4	TRBV7-9	NA	TGTGCCAGCAGCCACGAGGGGACTAATGAAAAACTGTTTTTT	CASSHEGTNEKLFF
few	TRBJ2-2	TRBV6-2/TRBV6-3	TRBD2	TGTGCCAGCAGTTACAGCGGGGCTAACACCGGGGAGCTGTTTTTT	CASSYSGANTGELFF
few	TRBJ2-2	TRBV12-3/TRBV12-4	TRBD2	TGTGCCAGCAGCCCCGCTAGCGGGGGCGCCGGGGAGCTGTTTTTT	CASSPASGGAGELFF
NA	TRBJ2-1	TRBV11-2	TRBD2	TGTGCCAGCAGCCTAAGCGGGGCGTACAATGAGCAGTTCTTC	CASSLSGAYNEQFF
NA	TRBJ1-5	TRBV4-3	NA	TGCGCCAGCAGCCAAGATTCGTACAGGCCTAATCAGCCCCAGCATTTT	CASSQDSYRPNQPQHF
NA	TRBJ2-7	TRBV18	TRBD1	TGTGCCAGCTCACCACGACAGGGGGTCGGCGACGAGCAGTACTTC	CASSPRQGVGDEQYF
few	TRBJ2-5	TRBV20-1	TRBD2	TGCAGTGTAGGGACGGCCGGGACTAGCGGGCAAGAGACCCAGTACTTC	CSVGTAGTSGQETQYF
few	TRBJ2-7	TRBV6-1	TRBD1	TGTGCCAGCAGCGTCTCCCTAGACAGGGTCGAGCAGTACTTC	CASSVSLDRVEQYF
few	TRBJ2-7	TRBV28	TRBD2	TGTGCCAGCAGTCCCACTAGCGGAGGAACCTACGAGCAGTACTTC	CASSPTSGGTYEQYF
few	TRBJ2-7	TRBV20-1	NA	TGCAGTGCTAGAGGACCCGAAGACTACCTCTACGAGCAGTACTTC	CSARGPEDYLYEQYF